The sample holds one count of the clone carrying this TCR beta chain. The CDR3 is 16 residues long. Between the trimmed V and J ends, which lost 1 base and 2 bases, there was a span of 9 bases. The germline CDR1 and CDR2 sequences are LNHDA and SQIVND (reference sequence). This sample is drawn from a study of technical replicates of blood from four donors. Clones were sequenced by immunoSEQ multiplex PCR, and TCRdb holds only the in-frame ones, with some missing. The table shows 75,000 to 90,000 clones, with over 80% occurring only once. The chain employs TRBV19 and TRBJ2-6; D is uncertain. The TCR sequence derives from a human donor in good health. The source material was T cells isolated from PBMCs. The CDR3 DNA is TGTGCCAGTAGTATAGGGGCAAACGCTGGGGCCAACGTCCTGACTTTC. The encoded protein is CASSIGANAGANVLTF.